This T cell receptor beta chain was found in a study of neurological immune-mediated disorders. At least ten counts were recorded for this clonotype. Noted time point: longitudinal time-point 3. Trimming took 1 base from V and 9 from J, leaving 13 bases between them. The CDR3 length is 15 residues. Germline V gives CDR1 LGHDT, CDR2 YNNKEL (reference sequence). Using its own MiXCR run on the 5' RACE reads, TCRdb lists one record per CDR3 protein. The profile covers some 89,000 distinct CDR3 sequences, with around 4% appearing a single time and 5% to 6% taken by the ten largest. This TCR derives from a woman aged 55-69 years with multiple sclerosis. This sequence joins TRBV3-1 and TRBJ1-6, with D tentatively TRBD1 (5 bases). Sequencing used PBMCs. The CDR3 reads CASSQVAGRISPLHF. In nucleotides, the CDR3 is TGTGCCAGCAGCCAAGTGGCAGGGCGGATTTCACCCCTCCACTTT. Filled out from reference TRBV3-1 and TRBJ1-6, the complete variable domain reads DTAVSQTPKYLVTQMGNDKSIKCEQNLGHDTMYWYKQDSKKFLKIMFSYNNKELIINETVPNRFSPKSPDKAHLNLHINSLELGDSAVYFCASSQVAGRISPLHFGNGTRLTVT.